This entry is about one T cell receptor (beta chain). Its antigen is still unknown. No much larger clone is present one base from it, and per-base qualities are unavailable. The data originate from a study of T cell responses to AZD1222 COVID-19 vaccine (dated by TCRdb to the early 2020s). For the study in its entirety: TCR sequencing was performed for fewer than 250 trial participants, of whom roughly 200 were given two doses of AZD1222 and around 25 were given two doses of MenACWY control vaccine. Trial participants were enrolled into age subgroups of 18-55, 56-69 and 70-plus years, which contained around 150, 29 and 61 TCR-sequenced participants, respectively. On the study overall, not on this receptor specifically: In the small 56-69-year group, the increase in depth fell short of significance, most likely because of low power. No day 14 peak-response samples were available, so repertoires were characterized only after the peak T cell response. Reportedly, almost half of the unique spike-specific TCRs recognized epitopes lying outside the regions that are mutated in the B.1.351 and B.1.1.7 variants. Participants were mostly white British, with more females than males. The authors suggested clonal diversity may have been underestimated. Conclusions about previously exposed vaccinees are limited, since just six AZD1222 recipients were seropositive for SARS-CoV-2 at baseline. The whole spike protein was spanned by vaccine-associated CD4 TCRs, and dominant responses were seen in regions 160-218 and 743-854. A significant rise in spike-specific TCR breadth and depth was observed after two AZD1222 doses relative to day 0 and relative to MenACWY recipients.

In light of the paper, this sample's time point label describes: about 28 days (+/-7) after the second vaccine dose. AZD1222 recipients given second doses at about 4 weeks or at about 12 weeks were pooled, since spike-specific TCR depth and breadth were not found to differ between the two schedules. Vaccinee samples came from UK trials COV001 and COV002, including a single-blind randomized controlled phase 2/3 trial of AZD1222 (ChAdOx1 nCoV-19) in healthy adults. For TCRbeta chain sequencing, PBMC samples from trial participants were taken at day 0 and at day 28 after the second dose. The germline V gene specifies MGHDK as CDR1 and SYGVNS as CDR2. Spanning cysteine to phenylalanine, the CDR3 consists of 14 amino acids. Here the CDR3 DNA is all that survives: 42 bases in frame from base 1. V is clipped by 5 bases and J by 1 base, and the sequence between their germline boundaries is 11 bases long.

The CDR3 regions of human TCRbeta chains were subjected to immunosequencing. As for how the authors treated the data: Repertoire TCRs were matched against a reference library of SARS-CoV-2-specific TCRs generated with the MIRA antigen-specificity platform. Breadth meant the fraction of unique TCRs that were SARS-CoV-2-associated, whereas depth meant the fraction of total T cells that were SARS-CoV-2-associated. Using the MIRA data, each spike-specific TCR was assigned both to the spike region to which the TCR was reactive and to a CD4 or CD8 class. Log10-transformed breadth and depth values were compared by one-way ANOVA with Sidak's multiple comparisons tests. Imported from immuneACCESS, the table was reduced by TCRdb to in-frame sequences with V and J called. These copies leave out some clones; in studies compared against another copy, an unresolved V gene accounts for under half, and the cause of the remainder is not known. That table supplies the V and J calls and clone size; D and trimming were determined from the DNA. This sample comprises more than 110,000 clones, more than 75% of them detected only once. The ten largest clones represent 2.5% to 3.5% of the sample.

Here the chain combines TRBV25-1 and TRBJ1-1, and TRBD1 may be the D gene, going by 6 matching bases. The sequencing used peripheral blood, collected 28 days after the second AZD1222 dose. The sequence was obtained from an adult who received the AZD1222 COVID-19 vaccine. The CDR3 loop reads CASSTGSTNTEAFF. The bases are TGTGCCAGCAGTACAGGGAGCACGAACACTGAAGCTTTCTTT.